Sequencing of this TCR beta chain was carried out in a study of T cells in Graves' hyperthyroidism and ophthalmopathy. At the level of the study: The initial diagnosis was the point when peripheral blood was collected, ahead of any treatment.

This clonotype was seen repeatedly, ten times or more. No antigen is known for it. RNA transcripts yielded amplified TCR beta CDR3 regions. The TCR CDR3 first-round RT-PCR relied on the HTBI primer set. Each CDR3 protein gets one entry after TCRdb re-called the multiplex PCR reads with MiXCR. The sample consists of some 460,000 distinct CDR3 sequences, around 16% of them appearing once. The germline gives CDR1 MNHNS, CDR2 SASEGT. Trimming pared 5 bases from V and 4 bases from J, leaving 27 bases between. There are 18 residues in the CDR3. Study results and caveats: Blood shared most expanded thyroid clonotypes above 0.001.

When ophthalmopathy did not progress within 18 months, Graves' hyperthyroidism was considered stable. Hyperthyroidism, newly diagnosed and lasting under 2 months, affected patients aged 18 to 65. The chain uses TRBV6-1 and TRBJ2-7; TRBD2 is a possible D gene (6 bases). The sample taken for sequencing was blood. The sequence was obtained from a woman aged 18-35 years with Graves' hyperthyroidism. CDR3 sequence reads: CASSSSGSNGETYYEQYF. CDR3 DNA sequence: TGTGCCAGCAGTTCATCCGGGAGTAATGGGGAAACTTATTACGAGCAGTACTTC.